This T cell receptor beta chain comes out of a study of radiation and T cells in renal cell carcinoma. Study-wide results and limits: Compared with controls, irradiated tumors showed greater TCR clonality. Dominant CDR3 motifs were more common in irradiated tumors than controls.

Sample treatment: treatment-naive control, cytoreductive nephrectomy. Germline assignment: CDR1 SQVTM and CDR2 ANQGSEA. The V and J ends lost 6 bases and 6 bases respectively, with 15 bases between them. This CDR3 is 12 amino acids long. Notes on this clone: Antigen: not known.

Assay used: immunoSEQ multiplex PCR; TCRdb lists only in-frame clones, some missing. The sample gives more than 10,000 clones, about three fifths of which show up once; about 10% is in the top ten. The chain employs TRBV29-1 and TRBJ2-7; tentative D call: TRBD2 (5 bases). Sample: tumor tissue, taken from a patient whose treatment was nephrectomy without radiotherapy. This TCR came from a man aged 40-49 years with renal cell carcinoma. CDR3 coding DNA: TGCAGCGTGGGAGAGGTGCGGCTCGAGCAGTACTTC. Translated, it gives CSVGEVRLEQYF.